The text below deals with one T cell receptor (beta chain). The sample is drawn from a study of blood T cell repertoires in COVID-19. Libraries were prepared by immunoSEQ multiplex PCR; TCRdb keeps only in-frame clonotypes and omits some of them. There are approximately 50,000 clones in the sample; around nine tenths occur only once, and about 3% lies in the top ten. The germline V gene has CDR1 LNHDA and CDR2 SQIVND (reference sequence). The CDR3 totals 17 residues. V was pared by 3 bases and J by 1 base, with 18 bases between. The material sequenced was peripheral blood. The chain is built from TRBV19 and TRBJ1-1; D is perhaps TRBD1 (6 bases). The source is a human donor in a cohort sampled during active COVID-19. The CDR3 here is CASSMRGGGFGNTEAFF. CDR3 coding DNA: TGTGCCAGTAGTATGAGGGGGGGCGGTTTTGGGAACACTGAAGCTTTCTTT.